These T cell receptor beta chains were read from a single sample in a study of blood T cells in healthy people across ages. TCRdb re-analysed the 5' RACE reads in MiXCR, keeping a single row per CDR3 protein. The table includes 850,000 to 1,300,000 distinct CDR3 sequences, over 35% detected once. The sample taken for sequencing was blood. These receptor sequences come from a woman aged 55-69 years in good health. Each CDR3 is given with its conserved first and last residue. D genes are given only for firm matches. Size is omitted from some rows. Given values are once, few, many or a class for expanded clones.

j_call clone_size v_call d_call cdr3_aa
TRBJ2-7 NA TRBV24-1 NA CATSDFGHRLPSYEQYF
TRBJ1-2 few TRBV28 NA CASSLLGAVNYGYTF
TRBJ2-7 NA TRBV27 TRBD2 CASSLGTSGKQQYF
NA NA TRBV5-4 TRBD2 CASSLDLAGIHYEQYF
TRBJ2-1 few TRBV29-1 TRBD2 CSVSLLAGGPEFGNEQFF
TRBJ1-2 NA TRBV7-9 TRBD1 CASSEREGAYGYTF
TRBJ2-3 NA TRBV9 TRBD1 CASSVRAGGIGDTQYF
TRBJ2-7 NA TRBV25-1 NA CASSESFGMLYEQYF
TRBJ2-5 NA TRBV20-1 NA CGARPGPETQYF
NA NA TRBV15 NA CATTADYQETQYF
TRBJ1-1 NA TRBV15 NA CATSRGSGKAFF
TRBJ1-2 NA TRBV9 NA CASSLSGKAKNGYTF
TRBJ2-5 few TRBV2 NA CASTVWMETQYF
TRBJ2-3 NA TRBV20-1 NA CSARDRYTDTQYF
TRBJ2-7 NA TRBV29-1 NA CSVVGYEQYF
TRBJ2-7 NA TRBV4-1 NA CASSQEGAGAQHEQYF